The rows below give T cell receptor beta chains drawn from one sample of a study of vaccination effects on CD4 cells after COVID-19. These receptors' targets are unknown. Profiling relied on immunoSEQ multiplex PCR, and the TCRdb table lists in-frame clones only, not all of them. In the table there are about 47,000 clones, about 75% of which are singletons. The starting material was CD4+ T cells from PBMCs cultured without peptide, obtained before COVID-19 vaccination. Source of these receptors: a human donor who had a prior SARS-CoV-2 infection. The CDR3 runs from the conserved cysteine through the conserved F or W. The D gene is left open where the match is weak. For some rows the clone size is stated as once, few or many, or as a class when expanded; others skip it.

cdr3_length: 13
v_call: TRBV7-2
j_call: TRBJ1-1
clone_size: -
d_call: -
cdr3_aa: CASRGHMNTEAFF
cdr3_nt: TGTGCCAGCAGGGGGCACATGAACACTGAAGCTTTCTTT

cdr3_length: 16
v_call: TRBV5-1
j_call: TRBJ1-6
clone_size: -
d_call: -
cdr3_aa: CASSEYAGVPNSPLHF
cdr3_nt: TGCGCCAGCTCAGAGTATGCTGGTGTTCCGAATTCACCCCTCCACTTT

cdr3_length: 13
v_call: TRBV10-3
j_call: TRBJ1-1
clone_size: -
d_call: TRBD1
cdr3_aa: CAIRDRGVTEAFF
cdr3_nt: TGTGCCATCAGGGACAGGGGGGTAACTGAAGCTTTCTTT

cdr3_length: 16
v_call: TRBV10-3
j_call: TRBJ2-1
clone_size: -
d_call: -
cdr3_aa: CAISVPSKAPNNEQFF
cdr3_nt: TGTGCCATCAGTGTGCCTAGCAAGGCCCCCAACAATGAGCAGTTCTTC

cdr3_length: 16
v_call: TRBV7-2
j_call: TRBJ2-2
clone_size: -
d_call: TRBD1
cdr3_aa: CASSSRTGTNTGELFF
cdr3_nt: TGTGCCAGCAGCTCCAGGACAGGCACGAACACCGGGGAGCTGTTTTTT

cdr3_length: 13
v_call: TRBV20-1
j_call: TRBJ1-2
clone_size: -
d_call: TRBD1
cdr3_aa: CSASFGTGFGYTF
cdr3_nt: TGCAGTGCTAGTTTCGGGACAGGGTTTGGCTACACCTTC

cdr3_length: 16
v_call: TRBV7-2
j_call: TRBJ2-1
clone_size: -
d_call: TRBD2
cdr3_aa: CASTHSGASGLLEQFF
cdr3_nt: TGTGCCAGCACCCACAGTGGGGCTAGCGGGTTGTTAGAGCAGTTCTTC

cdr3_length: 13
v_call: TRBV3-1/TRBV3-2
j_call: TRBJ2-1
clone_size: -
d_call: -
cdr3_aa: CASSQTRDNEQFF
cdr3_nt: TGTGCCAGCAGCCAAACCAGGGACAATGAGCAGTTCTTC

cdr3_length: 15
v_call: TRBV6-5
j_call: TRBJ1-2
clone_size: few
d_call: -
cdr3_aa: CASSSRGTLSYGYTF
cdr3_nt: TGTGCCAGCAGTTCCCGCGGGACGCTGAGTTATGGCTACACCTTC

cdr3_length: 16
v_call: TRBV24-1
j_call: TRBJ2-1
clone_size: -
d_call: TRBD2
cdr3_aa: CATSDLNREGNNEQFF
cdr3_nt: TGTGCCACCAGTGATTTGAACCGGGAGGGGAACAATGAGCAGTTCTTC

cdr3_length: 16
v_call: TRBV10-3
j_call: TRBJ2-5
clone_size: -
d_call: TRBD2
cdr3_aa: CAISEGEGKPQETQYF
cdr3_nt: TGTGCCATCAGTGAGGGGGAGGGGAAGCCCCAAGAGACCCAGTACTTC

cdr3_length: 13
v_call: TRBV9
j_call: TRBJ1-1
clone_size: -
d_call: -
cdr3_aa: CASSVAVNTEAFF
cdr3_nt: TGTGCCAGCAGCGTAGCGGTTAACACTGAAGCTTTCTTT

cdr3_length: 15
v_call: TRBV28
j_call: TRBJ1-5
clone_size: -
d_call: -
cdr3_aa: CASSFFAAGREPQHF
cdr3_nt: TGTGCCAGCAGTTTCTTCGCGGCAGGGCGAGAGCCCCAGCATTTT

cdr3_length: 15
v_call: TRBV21-1
j_call: TRBJ1-4
clone_size: -
d_call: -
cdr3_aa: CASSKDKVLNEKLFF
cdr3_nt: TGTGCCAGCAGCAAAGATAAGGTCTTGAATGAAAAACTGTTTTTT

cdr3_length: 15
v_call: TRBV9
j_call: TRBJ2-5
clone_size: -
d_call: -
cdr3_aa: CASSLQTTGQETQYF
cdr3_nt: TGTGCCAGCAGCCTACAAACTACAGGGCAAGAGACCCAGTACTTC

cdr3_length: 14
v_call: TRBV6-5
j_call: TRBJ2-1
clone_size: once
d_call: TRBD1
cdr3_aa: CASSLTGWSNEQFF
cdr3_nt: TGTGCCAGCAGCTTGACAGGGTGGTCCAATGAGCAGTTCTTC

cdr3_length: 15
v_call: TRBV5-1
j_call: TRBJ1-2
clone_size: -
d_call: -
cdr3_aa: CASSIGTNIGSGYTF
cdr3_nt: TGCGCCAGCAGCATCGGGACAAATATCGGAAGTGGCTACACCTTC

cdr3_length: 14
v_call: TRBV30
j_call: TRBJ2-1
clone_size: -
d_call: TRBD2
cdr3_aa: CACPRTSIMNEQFF
cdr3_nt: TGTGCCTGCCCCCGGACTAGTATTATGAATGAGCAGTTCTTC

cdr3_length: 15
v_call: TRBV7-3
j_call: TRBJ2-2
clone_size: -
d_call: TRBD2
cdr3_aa: CASSPGLAHTGELFF
cdr3_nt: TGTGCCAGCAGCCCGGGACTAGCGCACACCGGGGAGCTGTTTTTT

cdr3_length: 14
v_call: TRBV3-1/TRBV3-2
j_call: TRBJ1-1
clone_size: -
d_call: TRBD1
cdr3_aa: CASSRMDRDPEAFF
cdr3_nt: TGTGCCAGCAGCCGCATGGACAGGGACCCTGAAGCTTTCTTT

cdr3_length: 14
v_call: TRBV5-5
j_call: TRBJ2-2
clone_size: -
d_call: -
cdr3_aa: CASSLSVGPGELFF
cdr3_nt: TGTGCCAGCAGCTTGAGCGTGGGTCCCGGGGAGCTGTTTTTT

cdr3_length: 13
v_call: TRBV11-1
j_call: TRBJ2-5
clone_size: -
d_call: TRBD1
cdr3_aa: CASSNRGRETQYF
cdr3_nt: TGTGCCAGCAGCAACAGGGGTCGAGAGACCCAGTACTTC

cdr3_length: 13
v_call: TRBV11-3
j_call: TRBJ1-6
clone_size: -
d_call: -
cdr3_aa: CASSPTIDSPLHF
cdr3_nt: TGTGCCAGCAGCCCGACGATAGATTCACCCCTCCACTTT

cdr3_length: 11
v_call: TRBV20-1
j_call: TRBJ1-1
clone_size: -
d_call: -
cdr3_aa: CSVLQGAEAFF
cdr3_nt: TGCAGTGTCCTACAGGGAGCTGAAGCTTTCTTT

cdr3_length: 14
v_call: TRBV7-2
j_call: TRBJ2-7
clone_size: -
d_call: -
cdr3_aa: CASSLVEPPSEQYF
cdr3_nt: TGTGCCAGCAGCTTAGTGGAACCCCCGAGCGAGCAGTACTTC

cdr3_length: 13
v_call: TRBV5-4
j_call: TRBJ2-2
clone_size: -
d_call: -
cdr3_aa: CASSLEVSGELFF
cdr3_nt: TGTGCCAGCAGCTTGGAGGTCTCCGGGGAGCTGTTTTTT

cdr3_length: 16
v_call: TRBV5-1
j_call: TRBJ2-3
clone_size: -
d_call: TRBD2
cdr3_aa: CASSLLAGDITDTQYF
cdr3_nt: TGCGCCAGCAGCTTACTAGCGGGAGACATCACAGATACGCAGTATTTT

cdr3_length: 15
v_call: TRBV6-5
j_call: TRBJ2-7
clone_size: -
d_call: TRBD2
cdr3_aa: CASSYSSGGVYEQYF
cdr3_nt: TGTGCCAGCAGTTACTCCAGCGGGGGAGTCTACGAGCAGTACTTC

cdr3_length: 15
v_call: TRBV9
j_call: TRBJ2-3
clone_size: -
d_call: -
cdr3_aa: CASSVMWRVEDTQYF
cdr3_nt: TGTGCCAGCAGCGTAATGTGGCGGGTTGAAGATACGCAGTATTTT

cdr3_length: 15
v_call: TRBV5-5
j_call: TRBJ2-7
clone_size: once
d_call: TRBD2
cdr3_aa: CASSWGLAESYEQYF
cdr3_nt: TGTGCCAGCAGCTGGGGACTAGCGGAGTCCTACGAGCAGTACTTC

cdr3_length: 15
v_call: TRBV28
j_call: TRBJ1-5
clone_size: -
d_call: -
cdr3_aa: CASSAHAQGNQPQHF
cdr3_nt: TGTGCCAGCAGTGCCCACGCCCAGGGGAATCAGCCCCAGCATTTT

cdr3_length: 15
v_call: TRBV4-1
j_call: TRBJ2-1
clone_size: -
d_call: TRBD1
cdr3_aa: CASSRGQGAWNEQFF
cdr3_nt: TGCGCCAGCAGCCGTGGGCAGGGGGCTTGGAATGAGCAGTTCTTC

cdr3_length: 13
v_call: TRBV24-1
j_call: TRBJ2-1
clone_size: few
d_call: -
cdr3_aa: CATSEKAHNEQFF
cdr3_nt: TGTGCCACCAGTGAAAAGGCCCACAATGAGCAGTTCTTC

cdr3_length: 13
v_call: TRBV15
j_call: TRBJ1-2
clone_size: -
d_call: -
cdr3_aa: CATSRGGNYGYTF
cdr3_nt: TGTGCCACCAGCAGAGGGGGGAACTATGGCTACACCTTC

cdr3_length: 14
v_call: TRBV9
j_call: TRBJ1-2
clone_size: few
d_call: -
cdr3_aa: CASSVEAAGYGYTF
cdr3_nt: TGTGCCAGCAGCGTAGAGGCAGCCGGGTATGGCTACACCTTC

cdr3_length: 13
v_call: TRBV19
j_call: TRBJ2-3
clone_size: -
d_call: -
cdr3_aa: CASMGVGTDTQYF
cdr3_nt: TGTGCCAGTATGGGGGTGGGCACAGATACGCAGTATTTT

cdr3_length: 16
v_call: TRBV7-3
j_call: TRBJ2-3
clone_size: -
d_call: TRBD2
cdr3_aa: CASSPRGGASTDTQYF
cdr3_nt: TGTGCCAGCAGCCCCCGGGGGGGGGCGAGCACAGATACGCAGTATTTT

cdr3_length: 13
v_call: TRBV12-3/TRBV12-4
j_call: TRBJ1-1
clone_size: -
d_call: -
cdr3_aa: CASRSSENTEAFF
cdr3_nt: TGTGCCAGCAGGAGCTCAGAGAACACTGAAGCTTTCTTT

cdr3_length: 13
v_call: TRBV5-4
j_call: TRBJ2-7
clone_size: few
d_call: -
cdr3_aa: CASSSLVGGEQYF
cdr3_nt: TGTGCCAGCAGCTCACTAGTCGGAGGTGAGCAGTACTTC

cdr3_length: 14
v_call: TRBV5-1
j_call: TRBJ2-1
clone_size: -
d_call: -
cdr3_aa: CASSFRTAYNEQFF
cdr3_nt: TGCGCCAGCAGCTTTCGGACAGCCTACAATGAGCAGTTCTTC

cdr3_length: 20
v_call: TRBV19
j_call: TRBJ1-5
clone_size: -
d_call: -
cdr3_aa: CASSIDNFGKQEDSNQPQHF
cdr3_nt: TGTGCCAGTAGTATAGATAATTTCGGGAAACAGGAAGATAGCAATCAGCCCCAGCATTTT

cdr3_length: 12
v_call: TRBV7-8
j_call: TRBJ1-4
clone_size: -
d_call: -
cdr3_aa: CASSLANEKLFF
cdr3_nt: TGTGCCAGCAGTTTAGCTAATGAAAAACTGTTTTTT

cdr3_length: 14
v_call: TRBV5-5
j_call: TRBJ2-5
clone_size: -
d_call: -
cdr3_aa: CASSLTGKWETQYF
cdr3_nt: TGTGCCAGCAGCTTAACAGGGAAATGGGAGACCCAGTACTTC

cdr3_length: 13
v_call: TRBV11-3
j_call: TRBJ2-2
clone_size: -
d_call: -
cdr3_aa: CASSLHGTGELFF
cdr3_nt: TGTGCCAGCAGCCTCCATGGCACCGGGGAGCTGTTTTTT

cdr3_length: 12
v_call: TRBV13
j_call: TRBJ1-5
clone_size: -
d_call: -
cdr3_aa: CASSLWGQPQHF
cdr3_nt: TGTGCCAGCAGCTTATGGGGGCAGCCCCAGCATTTT

cdr3_length: 17
v_call: TRBV11-2
j_call: TRBJ2-2
clone_size: -
d_call: -
cdr3_aa: CASSDRGVRENTGELFF
cdr3_nt: TGTGCCAGCAGCGATCGTGGGGTTAGGGAAAACACCGGGGAGCTGTTTTTT

cdr3_length: 15
v_call: TRBV5-1
j_call: TRBJ2-2
clone_size: -
d_call: -
cdr3_aa: CASSLGPVNTGELFF
cdr3_nt: TGCGCCAGCAGCCTGGGACCCGTGAACACCGGGGAGCTGTTTTTT

cdr3_length: 17
v_call: TRBV7-2
j_call: TRBJ1-2
clone_size: -
d_call: -
cdr3_aa: CASSLDGGFIVINGYTF
cdr3_nt: TGTGCCAGCAGCTTAGATGGAGGGTTCATCGTGATAAATGGCTACACCTTC

cdr3_length: 14
v_call: TRBV7-2
j_call: TRBJ2-5
clone_size: -
d_call: TRBD2
cdr3_aa: CASSRGDSQETQYF
cdr3_nt: TGTGCCAGCAGCCGGGGGGACTCCCAAGAGACCCAGTACTTC

cdr3_length: 18
v_call: TRBV5-6
j_call: TRBJ2-6
clone_size: -
d_call: -
cdr3_aa: CASSSTGDWSSGANVLTF
cdr3_nt: TGTGCCAGCAGCTCAACCGGGGATTGGAGCTCTGGGGCCAACGTCCTGACTTTC

cdr3_length: 17
v_call: TRBV28
j_call: TRBJ1-5
clone_size: -
d_call: -
cdr3_aa: CASSRPGDFNSNQPQHF
cdr3_nt: TGTGCCAGCAGCCGCCCCGGCGATTTTAATAGCAATCAGCCCCAGCATTTT

cdr3_length: 11
v_call: TRBV7-9
j_call: TRBJ2-5
clone_size: medium-sized
d_call: -
cdr3_aa: CASSLGSAQYF
cdr3_nt: TGTGCCAGCAGCTTAGGATCGGCCCAGTACTTC

cdr3_length: 14
v_call: TRBV2
j_call: TRBJ1-2
clone_size: few
d_call: -
cdr3_aa: CASSEAGSYYGYTF
cdr3_nt: TGTGCCAGCAGTGAGGCCGGGTCTTACTATGGCTACACCTTC

cdr3_length: 13
v_call: TRBV2
j_call: TRBJ2-7
clone_size: -
d_call: -
cdr3_aa: CASSRLEGVEQYF
cdr3_nt: TGTGCCAGCAGTCGACTAGAGGGCGTCGAGCAGTACTTC

cdr3_length: 15
v_call: TRBV2
j_call: TRBJ2-7
clone_size: -
d_call: -
cdr3_aa: CASSEARGGAYEQYF
cdr3_nt: TGTGCCAGCAGTGAAGCGCGGGGAGGTGCGTACGAGCAGTACTTC

cdr3_length: 14
v_call: TRBV6-5
j_call: TRBJ2-1
clone_size: -
d_call: -
cdr3_aa: CASSPDSSYNEQFF
cdr3_nt: TGTGCCAGCAGCCCGGACAGCTCCTACAATGAGCAGTTCTTC